The TCR beta chain described here comes from a study of T cell changes during pregnancy in multiple sclerosis. The V segment lost 3 bases and the J segment 2 bases; nucleotides outside the gene matches: 7. The germline V gene has CDR1 MRHNA and CDR2 SNTAGT. The CDR3 extends over 16 amino acids. The table came from immunoSEQ multiplex PCR; TCRdb's copy has only in-frame clones and leaves some out. Of 85,000 to 100,000 clones listed, over 80% are singletons. V and J are TRBV6-4 and TRBJ1-1, with 9 positions matching TRBD1. Sequenced here: peripheral blood, sampled after pregnancy. This receptor was taken from a female donor with multiple sclerosis, enrolled in a pregnancy study. The CDR3 loop reads CASSESVGQGNTEAFF. The CDR3 bases are TGTGCCAGCAGTGAGTCGGTGGGACAGGGTAACACTGAAGCTTTCTTT.